This T cell receptor beta chain was recorded in a study of T cell clusters in autoimmune cytopenias. TRB rearrangements were amplified by touch-down multiplex PCR with mixed TRB-A/B primers. TCRdb re-called the multiplex PCR reads; one entry per CDR3 protein, DNA not given. The sample has fewer than 3,500 distinct CDR3 sequences, and its top ten clones hold approximately 37%. TRB amplification used approximately 0.25 ug of peripheral blood genomic DNA. Frequency places this clonotype as medium-sized (0.01 to 0.1%). There are 16 residues in the CDR3. The germline V gene encodes CDR1 SEHNR and CDR2 FQNEAQ (reference sequence). These sequences were also reported in another study, on T cell repertoires in aging, cancer and after chemotherapy. That source adds: Loss of evenness, beyond lost richness, contributed to age-related TCR diversity decline in cancer patients.

The source is a human donor with an autoimmune cytopenia or autoimmune hepatitis (not recorded which). The chain is built from TRBV7-9 and TRBJ2-3; the D gene TCRdb calls, TRBD2, cannot be checked with no DNA. Material: peripheral blood. The chain's CDR3 is CASSRLAGVITDTQYF.